The 28 T cell receptor beta chains reported below all come from one sample, sequenced in a study of T cell changes during pregnancy in multiple sclerosis. Using immunoSEQ multiplex PCR, the repertoire was profiled, and TCRdb retains in-frame clones only, with some absent. The table lists 130,000 or so clones, less than 97% of them singletons. Here the sequenced sample was peripheral blood, taken after pregnancy. The receptors here all came from a female donor with multiple sclerosis, enrolled in a pregnancy study.

The V call is TRBV5-1, the J call TRBJ1-2; D unresolved. CDR1 is SGHRS and CDR2 is YFSETQ in the germline V gene. V was trimmed by 0 bases and J by 4 bases, leaving 16 bases between them. The CDR3 covers 16 residues. The DNA for the CDR3 is TGCGCCAGCAGCTTGGCCCCCGGAGGGCTACTCTATGGCTACACCTTC. This encodes CASSLAPGGLLYGYTF.

The table lists this clone with a count of one. The rearrangement links TRBV2 to TRBJ2-1; TRBD2 matches at 11 bases. CDR1 SNHLY and CDR2 FYNNEI come from the germline V gene. This CDR3 is built from 17 residues. Trimming at V came to 7 bases and at J to 4 bases, leaving 12 bases not matched to a gene. The CDR3 DNA sequence: TGTGCCAGCACCCTTCACAGACTAGCGGGAAGATACAATGAGCAGTTCTTC. This encodes CASTLHRLAGRYNEQFF.

The chain has TRBV27 and TRBJ1-5; D may be TRBD1 (5 bases). Trimming cost V 5 bases and J 2 bases, with 13 bases left between them. The germline V gene encodes CDR1 MNHEY and CDR2 SMNVEV (reference sequence). The length of the CDR3 is 15 residues. The CDR3 loop is CASSGDFSGNQPQHF. CDR3 nucleotides: TGTGCCAGCAGTGGGGACTTCAGTGGCAATCAGCCCCAGCATTTT.

The chain recombines TRBV6-5 with TRBJ2-1, with TRBD1 matching 9 bases. The CDR3 is 14 residues long. Germline CDR1 and CDR2: MNHEY and SVGAGI. Trimming removed 0 bases from V and 6 bases from J; junction bases left unmatched: 0. The CDR3 nucleotides are TGTGCCAGCAGTTACTCGACAGGGGGCAATGAGCAGTTCTTC. Encoded protein: CASSYSTGGNEQFF.

Points on this clone: At one end, the junction sequence differs from germline, possibly due to a read error. The chain uses TRBV7-7 and TRBJ2-7; D might be TRBD1 (6 bases). The germline V gene has CDR1 SSHAT and CDR2 FNYEAQ (reference sequence). The CDR3 runs 15 residues. The CDR3 sequence is CASSLAFGQLYEQYF. The CDR3 DNA reads as TGTGCTAGCAGCTTAGCTTTTGGACAGCTCTACGAGCAGTACTTC.

The chain carries TRBV6-1 and TRBJ2-7, with 8 bases that match TRBD1. Germline V gives CDR1 MNHNS, CDR2 SASEGT. This CDR3 spans 14 amino acids. Losses at the gene ends were 4 bases for V and 3 bases for J; bases not matched to a gene: 5. The CDR3 spells CASSVGTGSYEQYF. In nucleotides, the CDR3 is TGTGCCAGCAGTGTCGGGACAGGTAGCTACGAGCAGTACTTC.

The rearrangement joins TRBV7-9 to TRBJ2-2, with 8 bases fitting TRBD2. CDR3 length equals 17 residues. V dropped 4 bases and J dropped 5; count of bases not matched to a gene: 12. Germline lookup yields CDR1 SEHNR and CDR2 FQNEAQ (reference sequence). The CDR3 DNA reads as TGTGCCAGCAGCTCGCCGGCCGGGAGGGCCCCAACCGGGGAGCTGTTTTTT. Translated, it gives CASSSPAGRAPTGELFF.

DNA for the CDR3: TGTGCCAGCAGCTTAGATGGGGGCGGATCCTACGAGCAGTACTTC. Translating it yields CASSLDGGGSYEQYF. The chain carries TRBV11-2 and TRBJ2-7; D may be TRBD1 (6 bases). Germline assignment: CDR1 SGHAT and CDR2 FQNNGV. The CDR3 sequence is 15 residues long. Trimming took 0 bases from V and 1 from J, leaving 10 bases between them.

V is TRBV28 and J is TRBJ1-2; 10 bases align to TRBD1. J was trimmed by 12 bases and V by 7 bases; bases with no gene match: 14. CDR1 and CDR2 from the germline V gene are MDHEN and SYDVKM. The CDR3 extends over 14 amino acids. The CDR3 region has the DNA TGTGCCAGCAACGACAGGGGGCCGGGGGGCGAGAACACCTTC. Translating it yields CASNDRGPGGENTF.

The rearrangement uses TRBV7-9 and TRBJ1-1; D is perhaps TRBD1 (6 bases). The CDR3 length is 17 residues. The germline CDR1 and CDR2 sequences are SEHNR and FQNEAQ (reference sequence). V gave up 5 bases and J gave up 3 bases, with 22 bases separating them. This CDR3 reads CASSPPHRQESDTEAFF. Written as DNA, the CDR3 is TGTGCCAGCAGCCCACCGCACCGACAGGAAAGTGACACTGAAGCTTTCTTT. The full variable domain, with the rest looked up from reference TRBV7-9 and TRBJ1-1, is DTGVSQNPRHKITKRGQNVTFRCDPISEHNRLYWYRQTLGQGPEFLTYFQNEAQLEKSRLLSDRFSAERPKGSFSTLEIQRTEQGDSAMYLCASSPPHRQESDTEAFFGQGTRLTVV.

The CDR3 protein is CASSYSQGPPGELFF. The CDR3 region has the DNA TGTGCCAGCAGTTACTCCCAGGGGCCCCCCGGGGAGCTGTTTTTT. The chain links TRBV6-5 to TRBJ2-2, with TRBD1 as a possible D gene (6 bases). In germline, CDR1 is MNHEY, CDR2 SVGAGI. With 0 bases removed from V and 6 bases from J, the gap between germline ends came to 11 bases. The CDR3 sequence is 15 residues long.

In the case of this clone: The same CDR3 also results from other DNA sequences found in this sample. This sequence joins TRBV9 and TRBJ2-1; 11 bases map to TRBD2. CDR3 length equals 16 residues. Germline V gene sequence: CDR1 SGDLS, CDR2 YYNGEE. V lost 0 bases and J lost 1; bases outside the gene matches: 0. This CDR3 reads CASSVGLAGSYNEQFF. CDR3 DNA sequence: TGTGCCAGCAGCGTAGGACTAGCGGGATCCTACAATGAGCAGTTCTTC.

The chain combines TRBV5-1 with TRBJ2-7; TRBD2 matches at 9 bases. From germline, CDR1 is SGHRS and CDR2 YFSETQ. CDR3 size: 14 residues. The J segment lost 6 bases and the V segment lost 2 bases, leaving 6 bases of the junction unmatched. The chain's CDR3 is CASSLGAGGREQYF. The DNA for the CDR3 is TGCGCCAGCAGCTTAGGAGCGGGAGGTCGCGAGCAGTACTTC. Full variable domain (missing parts from reference TRBV5-1 and TRBJ2-7): KAGVTQTPRYLIKTRGQQVTLSCSPISGHRSVSWYQQTPGQGLQFLFEYFSETQRNKGNFPGRFSGRQFSNSRSEMNVSTLELGDSALYLCASSLGAGGREQYFGPGTRLTVT.

The V call is TRBV7-9, the J call TRBJ2-7; 9 bases are shared with TRBD2. The CDR3 is 14 amino acids. V dropped 4 bases and J dropped 2; count of bases not matched to a gene: 3. Germline V gene data show CDR1 as SEHNR and CDR2 as FQNEAQ (reference sequence). CDR3 region: CASSSTSGTYEQYF. CDR3 coding DNA: TGTGCCAGCAGCTCGACTAGCGGCACCTACGAGCAGTACTTC.

The CDR3 bases are TGCGCCAGCAGCGAACAGGGGGCGCGATACGAGCAGTACTTC. It specifies CASSEQGARYEQYF. The chain uses TRBV5-1 and TRBJ2-7, with 9 bases matching TRBD1. V dropped 4 bases and J dropped 4; count of bases not matched to a gene: 6. Germline lookup yields CDR1 SGHRS and CDR2 YFSETQ. The CDR3 spans 14 residues. The full variable domain, in which reference TRBV5-1 and TRBJ2-7 provide the parts outside the CDR3, is KAGVTQTPRYLIKTRGQQVTLSCSPISGHRSVSWYQQTPGQGLQFLFEYFSETQRNKGNFPGRFSGRQFSNSRSEMNVSTLELGDSALYLCASSEQGARYEQYFGPGTRLTVT.

The genes are TRBV5-4 and TRBJ2-3; the D gene is possibly TRBD1 (5 bases). CDR1 is SGHNT, CDR2 YYREEE, per germline (reference sequence). The CDR3 covers 14 residues. Between the trimmed V and J ends, which lost 0 bases and 3 bases, there was a span of 8 bases. This chain's CDR3 is CASSLVRATDTQYF. CDR3 in DNA: TGTGCCAGCAGCTTGGTCAGGGCTACAGATACGCAGTATTTT.

The gene calls are TRBV6-1 and TRBJ2-5, with D maybe TRBD2 (5 bases). Germline V lookup: CDR1 MNHNS, CDR2 SASEGT. There are 14 residues in the CDR3. V was cut by 2 bases and J by 1 base, with 8 bases left in between. The CDR3 is CASSENSVQETQYF. The CDR3 DNA follows: TGTGCCAGCAGTGAAAATAGCGTCCAAGAGACCCAGTACTTC.

This chain links TRBV28 with TRBJ2-7; no clear D gene. V was shortened by 8 bases and J by 4 bases, with 15 bases between the two germline ends. Looked up from germline, CDR1 is MDHEN and CDR2 is SYDVKM. The CDR3 is 13 amino acids. The CDR3 DNA reads TGTGCCAGCTTAGCTGCCAATCGGTACGAGCAGTACTTC. Its protein is CASLAANRYEQYF.

This chain joins TRBV27 and TRBJ2-1; the D is unclear. Germline CDR1 is MNHEY and CDR2 is SMNVEV (reference sequence). Trimming shortened V by 5 bases and J by 3 bases, and 11 bases separated the two germline ends. The CDR3 length is 14 residues. CDR3 nucleotides: TGTGCCAGCAGTGTAGAGAGGTACTACAATGAGCAGTTCTTC. This gives the protein CASSVERYYNEQFF.

This chain connects TRBV28 to TRBJ2-7, with D unresolved. The CDR3 runs 11 residues. Germline lookup yields CDR1 MDHEN and CDR2 SYDVKM. The V and J ends lost 4 bases and 3 bases respectively, with 4 bases between them. CDR3 amino acids: CASSSVYEQYF. The CDR3 DNA follows: TGTGCCAGCAGTTCCGTCTACGAGCAGTACTTC.

This sequence joins TRBV27 and TRBJ2-1; 9 bases line up with TRBD2. CDR3 length equals 16 residues. With 3 bases clipped from V and 5 bases from J, the junction kept 8 bases outside the gene matches. Germline CDR1 MNHEY, CDR2 SMNVEV (reference sequence). CDR3 sequence: CASSFWAGGGNNEQFF. The DNA of the CDR3 is TGTGCCAGCAGTTTCTGGGCGGGAGGGGGAAACAATGAGCAGTTCTTC.

The chain is built from TRBV5-1 and TRBJ1-2; the match to TRBD1 covers 7 bases. Germline CDR1 and CDR2: SGHRS and YFSETQ. This CDR3 comprises 17 residues. The ends lost 3 bases at V and 2 bases at J; junction bases unmatched: 13. CDR3 in amino acids: CASSSRQGGYPNYGYTF. In DNA, the CDR3 is TGCGCCAGCAGCTCGAGACAGGGAGGTTATCCGAACTATGGCTACACCTTC.

This sequence joins TRBV19 and TRBJ1-1; TRBD1 matches at 7 bases. The CDR3 is 14 residues long. The junction had 8 bases not matched to a gene; V was cut back by 8 bases and J by 2 bases. Germline values: CDR1 LNHDA, CDR2 SQIVND (reference sequence). Here the CDR3 DNA reads TGTGCCAGTCAAATACGGACAGGAAACACTGAAGCTTTCTTT. Its translation: CASQIRTGNTEAFF.

The rearrangement uses TRBV5-6 and TRBJ1-4; the D gene is possibly TRBD1 (6 bases). Trimming cost V 1 base and J 5 bases, with 9 bases left between them. This CDR3 comprises 14 residues. Germline CDR1 and CDR2: SGHDT and YYEEEE. DNA of the CDR3: TGTGCCAGCAGCTTGACAGGGTTGAATGAAAAACTGTTTTTT. Protein product: CASSLTGLNEKLFF.

The chain recombines TRBV9 with TRBJ2-5; 8 bases are a match to TRBD2. The ends lost 3 bases at V and 1 base at J; junction bases unmatched: 2. Germline assignment: CDR1 SGDLS and CDR2 YYNGEE. The CDR3 loop spans 14 amino acids. In nucleotides, the CDR3 is TGTGCCAGCAGCGCCGGGGGGGCCCAAGAGACCCAGTACTTC. Its translation is CASSAGGAQETQYF.

This chain connects TRBV28 to TRBJ1-1, with a possible D match to TRBD1 (6 bases). The CDR3 contains 15 residues. The germline CDR1 and CDR2 sequences are MDHEN and SYDVKM. V was trimmed by 5 bases and J by 2 bases, leaving 15 bases between them. CDR3 in DNA: TGTGCCAGCAGTGGCCAGGGGTCGTTCAACACTGAAGCTTTCTTT. Translated: CASSGQGSFNTEAFF.

This chain joins TRBV7-8 and TRBJ2-7; a possible D gene is TRBD2 (6 bases). Germline assignment: CDR1 SGHVS and CDR2 FQNEAQ. The CDR3 consists of 16 residues. Trimming stripped 0 bases from V and 4 bases from J, with 16 bases between. DNA of the CDR3: TGTGCCAGCAGCTTAGCAGGAGGACTACCCTCATACGAGCAGTACTTC. Translation gives CASSLAGGLPSYEQYF.

This sequence joins TRBV15 and TRBJ2-7, with 10 bases aligning to TRBD1. Germline V gives CDR1 LNHNV, CDR2 YYDKDF (reference sequence). The CDR3 totals 15 residues. V shed 5 bases, J shed 3 bases, and the junction held 7 bases outside the gene matches. The CDR3 DNA is TGTGCCACCAGCGGCGACGGACAGGGGGACTACGAGCAGTACTTC. Translating gives CATSGDGQGDYEQYF.